This TCR beta chain was sequenced in a study of T cells after yellow fever vaccination. Notes on the study in general: Highly abundant clonotypes carried over from the bulk population could end up in FACS-sorted repertoires as contaminants. Most primary-vaccination clones recurred post-booster (roughly 96% CD4, over 70% CD8).

On this clonotype: Its specificity is not known.

MiXCR, applied by TCRdb to the 5' RACE reads, yields one record per CDR3 protein. The sample lists 620,000 or so distinct CDR3 sequences, over 9% occurring once. The CDR3 spans 18 residues. With 0 bases clipped from V and 0 bases from J, the junction kept 7 bases outside the gene matches. CDR1 LGHNT and CDR2 FRNRAP come from the germline V gene. Source: PBMCs, taken on the day of the yellow fever booster vaccination. The chain combines TRBV12-5 with TRBJ1-5, with 8 nucleotides matching TRBD1. The clonotype was recovered from a man aged 30-40 years who received the YFV17D yellow fever vaccine. The DNA of the CDR3 is TGTGCTAGTGGTTTGGTTTGGACAGGGACGAATAGCAATCAGCCCCAGCATTTT. This sequence encodes CASGLVWTGTNSNQPQHF.